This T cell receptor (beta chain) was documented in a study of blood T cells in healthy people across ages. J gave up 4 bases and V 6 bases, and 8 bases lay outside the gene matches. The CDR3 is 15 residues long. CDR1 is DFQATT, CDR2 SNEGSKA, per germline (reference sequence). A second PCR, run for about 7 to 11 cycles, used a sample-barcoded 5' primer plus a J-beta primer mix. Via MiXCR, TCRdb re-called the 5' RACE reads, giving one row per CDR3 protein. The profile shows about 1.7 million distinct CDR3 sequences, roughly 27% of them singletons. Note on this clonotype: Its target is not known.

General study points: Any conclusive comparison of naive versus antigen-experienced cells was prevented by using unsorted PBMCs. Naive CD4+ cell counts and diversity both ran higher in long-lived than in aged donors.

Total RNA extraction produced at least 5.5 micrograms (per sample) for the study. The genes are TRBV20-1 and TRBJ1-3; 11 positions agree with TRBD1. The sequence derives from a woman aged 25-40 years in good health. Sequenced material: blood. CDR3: CSADTGTGGGNTIYF. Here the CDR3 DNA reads TGCAGTGCAGATACCGGGACAGGGGGAGGAAACACCATATATTTT.